The present TCR beta chain was sequenced within a study of blood T cell repertoires in COVID-19 (dated by TCRdb to the early 2020s). Broadly, across the study: Samples from collaborators originated in the United States, Italy and Spain and spanned both the acute and convalescent phases of COVID-19. The dataset comprised deeply sampled blood TCRbeta repertoires from subjects exposed to, actively infected with, or recovered from COVID-19. Samples came from the ongoing ImmuneRACE study (first 160 participants) plus 1,254 subjects from 6 global collaborators. Where HLA class I and class II types were available, the types were taken from metadata supplied by the sample provider, not from assay-based typing. The material from the prospective study consisted of cDNA or gDNA derived from T cells, B-cell-depleted T cells, or PBMCs. Sample metadata almost always included a de-identified subject ID, COVID-19 status, age in years and sex. The repertoires were released in a freely available public database meant as a resource for research on the immune response to SARS-CoV-2.

This clone came up a few times. No antigen is known for it. No base quality information exists; no much larger clone differs at one position. The collaborating institutions used their own protocols to collect whole blood in K2EDTA tubes. Collaborator samples were shipped for TCRbeta analysis as frozen whole blood, isolated PBMCs, or DNA extracted from either sample type. V and J are truncated by 4 bases and 6 bases respectively, leaving an intervening sequence of 8 bases. From its cysteine to its phenylalanine, the CDR3 spans 12 amino acids. Only the CDR3 part of the read is kept: 36 bases, read in frame from the first base. Reading the germline V gene (reference sequence) gives CDR1 SGHNT and CDR2 YYREEE. TCRbeta CDR3 regions were amplified from genomic DNA by means of the immunoSEQ Assay, a bias-controlled multiplex PCR. For the original study's pipeline: Nucleated cell counts per sample were estimated from amplification of reference gene primers within the assay. To quantify the absolute abundance of each unique TCRbeta CDR3 rearrangement, sequence reads were collapsed and filtered. For each sample, productive Simpson clonality was calculated as the square root of Simpson's diversity index over productive rearrangements. What TCRdb holds here is the immuneACCESS table cut down to in-frame rearrangements. Part of the clones is not present; checked against another copy, under half of the missing clones reflect an unresolved V gene, and the others are unexplained. That table is the source of V, J and clone size, and D and trimming were worked out from the DNA. For this sample the table gives 190,000 or so clones, of which 82% were detected only once. Approximately 7.2% of the sample goes to the ten largest clones.

Summary of the overall study and its limitations: How much clinical and demographic metadata was included differed by source and by participant, and the metadata was provided uncurated.

The TCR comes from a human donor with acute or convalescent COVID-19. The donor label of this sample is uncertain. The rearranged segments are TRBV5-4 and TRBJ1-5, with no confidently assigned D gene. Sequenced: peripheral blood. The CDR3: CASSREGQPQHF. The nucleotides read TGTGCCAGCAGCCGGGAGGGTCAGCCCCAGCATTTT.